Presented here are 21 T cell receptor beta chains from one specimen sequenced in a study of blood T cell repertoires in COVID-19. The table came from immunoSEQ multiplex PCR; TCRdb's copy has only in-frame clones and leaves some out. The profile shows approximately 230,000 clones, about 90% of them singletons. Sample: peripheral blood. The receptors here all came from an elderly man with acute or convalescent COVID-19.

This clone was picked up one time. The chain uses TRBV27 and TRBJ2-1; TRBD2 matches at 11 bases. The CDR3 length is 17 residues. Trimming at V came to 5 bases and at J to 7 bases, leaving 13 bases not matched to a gene. Germline CDR1 and CDR2: MNHEY and SMNVEV (reference sequence). The DNA for the CDR3 is TGTGCCAGCAGTGCGGGACTAGCGGAGACACACAGGAATGAGCAGTTCTTC. It encodes CASSAGLAETHRNEQFF.

This clone turned up a few times. The chain links TRBV5-5 to TRBJ2-7; possibly TRBD2 for D (5 bases). V was trimmed by 2 bases and J by 3 bases, leaving 15 bases between them. The CDR3 has 15 amino acids. Germline CDR1 is SGHKS and CDR2 is YYEKEE (reference sequence). CDR3 DNA sequence: TGTGCCAGCAGCTTTTACTCGGGATCCAACTACGAGCAGTACTTC. As protein: CASSFYSGSNYEQYF.

J is TRBJ1-1 and V is TRBV19, with 7 nucleotides matching TRBD1. CDR1 is LNHDA, CDR2 SQIVND, per germline (reference sequence). Germline trimming cut 7 bases from V and 6 bases from J; bases unmatched to any gene: 11. The CDR3 loop spans 14 amino acids. The CDR3 bases are TGTGCCAGTACCCACAGGACAGGTCGGGCTGAAGCTTTCTTT. It encodes CASTHRTGRAEAFF.

This clone was counted once. The CDR3: CASSQSRGRANEKLFF. CDR3 coding DNA: TGCGCCAGCAGTCAATCTAGGGGTAGGGCTAATGAAAAACTGTTTTTT. This chain links TRBV23-1 with TRBJ1-4; maybe TRBD1 (5 bases). TRBV23-1 is sorted into the ORF group, with uncertain function. Trimming cost V 0 bases and J 3 bases, with 11 bases left between them. The CDR3 covers 16 residues.

This sequence joins TRBV20-1 and TRBJ1-2; D ambiguous. Trimming shortened V by 6 bases and J by 2 bases, and 13 bases separated the two germline ends. Germline V gene data show CDR1 as DFQATT and CDR2 as SNEGSKA (reference sequence). The CDR3 is 13 amino acids. The CDR3 nucleotides read TGCAGTGCCAGTTCGGGTGTCAACTATGGCTACACCTTC. Residues: CSASSGVNYGYTF.

V and J are TRBV5-1 and TRBJ2-7, with D possibly being TRBD1 (5 bases). CDR1 is SGHRS and CDR2 is YFSETQ in the germline V gene. V was trimmed by 4 bases and J by 0 bases, leaving 11 bases between them. The length of the CDR3 is 14 residues. The CDR3 sequence: CASSPDTTSYEQYF. CDR3 bases: TGCGCCAGCAGCCCGGACACCACCTCCTACGAGCAGTACTTC.

The genes are TRBV6-6 and TRBJ1-1, with TRBD1 matching over 9 bases. Trimming took 5 bases from V and 6 from J; bases not matched to a gene: 10. Germline V gives CDR1 MNHNY, CDR2 SVGAGI (reference sequence). The CDR3 is made up of 15 amino acids. The CDR3 DNA follows: TGTGCCAGCAGTCCGGGACAGGGTGGTCTCGCTGAAGCTTTCTTT. It translates to CASSPGQGGLAEAFF.

The V call is TRBV7-9, the J call TRBJ1-2, with 9 bases matching TRBD1. Unmatched junction bases numbered 6, after V lost 3 bases and J lost 4 bases. This CDR3 has 15 residues. Germline-derived CDR1 and CDR2 are SEHNR and FQNEAQ (reference sequence). CDR3 sequence reads: CASSFGTGNSYGYTF. The CDR3 DNA sequence: TGTGCCAGCAGCTTCGGGACAGGGAACAGCTATGGCTACACCTTC.

This clone has at least ten counts. The genes are TRBV19 and TRBJ1-1; D perhaps matches TRBD1 (6 bases). Germline lookup yields CDR1 LNHDA and CDR2 SQIVND (reference sequence). Between the trimmed V and J ends, which lost 5 bases and 1 base, there was a span of 17 bases. The CDR3 is made up of 16 amino acids. CDR3 coding DNA: TGTGCCAGTAGTTCATCACGACAGGCGCAGAACACTGAAGCTTTCTTT. This encodes CASSSSRQAQNTEAFF.

CDR3 coding DNA: TGTGCCAGCAGCCAAGCGCTAACTAGCGGAGCCTCGGCTGAGCAGTTCTTC. Translation gives CASSQALTSGASAEQFF. The chain couples TRBV4-2 to TRBJ2-1; TRBD2 aligns across 8 bases. Germline loops: CDR1 LGHNA, CDR2 YNFKEQ. This CDR3 is built from 17 residues. V lost 1 base and J lost 9; bases outside the gene matches: 14.

The V call is TRBV29-1, the J call TRBJ1-1; no reliable D call. This CDR3 is built from 13 residues. Germline V CDR1 and CDR2: SQVTM, ANQGSEA. V was pared by 2 bases and J by 0 bases, with 7 bases between. The CDR3 reads CSVEYTVNTEAFF. The CDR3 DNA follows: TGCAGCGTTGAATATACAGTGAACACTGAAGCTTTCTTT.

The chain recombines TRBV4-3 with TRBJ2-2, with 11 bases aligning to TRBD2. The CDR3 is 18 residues long. Germline assignment: CDR1 LGHNA and CDR2 YSLEER. The V and J ends lost 4 bases and 6 bases, in that order; junction bases with no gene match: 13. DNA for the CDR3: TGCGCCAGCAGCCTGAGACCCGCTAGCGGGGGGTCTGCCGGGGAGCTGTTTTTT. Translating gives CASSLRPASGGSAGELFF.

The chain links TRBV9 to TRBJ2-5; 9 nucleotides align to TRBD1. With V trimmed by 4 bases and J by 4 bases, 5 bases remained unmatched. The CDR3 has 14 amino acids. Germline V gene data show CDR1 as SGDLS and CDR2 as YYNGEE. This chain's CDR3 is CASSFQDRGETQYF. In DNA form, the CDR3 reads TGTGCCAGCAGCTTTCAGGACAGGGGAGAGACCCAGTACTTC.

The chain employs TRBV28 and TRBJ1-1; no firm D call. This CDR3 has 16 residues. The V and J ends lost 6 bases and 0 bases respectively, with 17 bases between them. Germline V lookup: CDR1 MDHEN, CDR2 SYDVKM. The CDR3 loop reads CASSYPTSRMNTEAFF. CDR3 coding DNA: TGTGCCAGCAGCTACCCGACAAGCAGGATGAACACTGAAGCTTTCTTT.

The genes are TRBV19 and TRBJ2-1, with D tentatively TRBD2 (5 bases). The V gene lost 3 bases and the J gene lost 3 bases, with 12 bases spanning the gap. This CDR3 is 15 amino acids long. Germline-derived CDR1 and CDR2 are LNHDA and SQIVND (reference sequence). CDR3 DNA sequence: TGTGCCAGTAGTATTGTGGGAGATAGCTACAATGAGCAGTTCTTC. It encodes CASSIVGDSYNEQFF.

The chain joins TRBV6-5 to TRBJ2-2; 8 bases are a match to TRBD1. This CDR3 has 15 amino acids. Looked up from germline, CDR1 is MNHEY and CDR2 is SVGAGI. V trimming: 7 bases; J trimming: 3 bases; junction bases outside the gene matches: 7. In DNA form, the CDR3 reads TGTGCCAGCAATCCACAGGGGGGTGACACCGGGGAGCTGTTTTTT. Translation gives CASNPQGGDTGELFF.

The chain links TRBV5-6 to TRBJ1-2, with 7 positions matching TRBD1. CDR1 and CDR2 (germline): SGHDT, YYEEEE. CDR3 length: 16 residues. The V gene end was trimmed by 4 bases and the J gene end by 0 bases; junction bases not matched to a gene: 9. CDR3 DNA: TGTGCCAGCAGCACGACAGGGATCGGTACTAACTATGGCTACACCTTC. This codes for CASSTTGIGTNYGYTF.

The J gene is TRBJ2-3, the V gene TRBV7-9, with 8 bases that match TRBD1. The trim removed 2 bases at V and 3 bases at J, leaving 4 bases unmatched. Germline-derived CDR1 and CDR2 are SEHNR and FQNEAQ (reference sequence). This CDR3 spans 15 amino acids. This CDR3 is CASSLWQGATDTQYF. The CDR3 DNA is TGTGCCAGCAGCTTATGGCAGGGGGCAACAGATACGCAGTATTTT.

The gene calls are TRBV6-6 and TRBJ2-7; possibly TRBD2 for D (6 bases). Trimming removed 2 bases from V and 5 bases from J, with 10 bases in between. CDR1 and CDR2 from the germline V gene are MNHNY and SVGAGI (reference sequence). CDR3 length: 13 amino acids. The CDR3 coding sequence is TGTGCCAGCAGTTACAGATGGGAGGACGAGCAGTACTTC. It encodes CASSYRWEDEQYF.

V gene TRBV10-3 combines with J gene TRBJ1-2; tentatively, D is TRBD1 (5 bases). Germline CDR1 reads ENHRY; CDR2 reads SYGVKD. V was pared by 3 bases and J by 7 bases, with 12 bases between. The CDR3 spans 13 residues. CDR3 sequence reads: CAISELVGLGYTF. The CDR3 DNA sequence: TGTGCCATCAGTGAACTCGTGGGACTTGGCTACACCTTC.

The chain is built from TRBV7-8 and TRBJ1-4, with D unresolved. This CDR3 region has 15 residues. Germline CDR1 and CDR2: SGHVS and FQNEAQ. The germline V and J ends were trimmed by 5 bases and 5 bases, with 15 bases remaining between them. CDR3 sequence (DNA): TGTGCCAGCAGCCCCCGGGAGGGCGTCAATGAAAAACTGTTTTTT. Translated, it gives CASSPREGVNEKLFF.